This T cell receptor (beta chain) was observed in a study of blood T cell repertoires in COVID-19 (dated by TCRdb to the early 2020s). Study-wide context: Collaborator samples came from the United States, Italy and Spain and covered acute and convalescent phases of COVID-19. The material from the prospective study consisted of cDNA or gDNA derived from T cells, B-cell-depleted T cells, or PBMCs. The dataset comprised deeply sampled blood TCRbeta repertoires from subjects exposed to, actively infected with, or recovered from COVID-19. A freely available public database, intended as a resource for researchers studying the immune response to SARS-CoV-2, is where the repertoires were released. The samples were drawn from the first 160 participants of the ongoing ImmuneRACE study and from 950 to 1,500 subjects provided by 6 global collaborators. The sample metadata nearly always contained a de-identified subject ID, COVID-19 status, age in years and sex. Where available, HLA class I and class II types were taken from metadata supplied by the sample provider and were not determined by assay-based typing. Results and caveats for the whole study, not just this receptor: Clinical and demographic metadata were provided uncurated, with the amount varying by source and participant.

TCRbeta CDR3 regions were amplified from genomic DNA by means of the immunoSEQ Assay, a bias-controlled multiplex PCR. The source study handled its data this way. The number of nucleated cells in each sample was estimated by amplification of reference gene primers within the assay. Sequence reads were collapsed and filtered to measure the absolute abundance of every unique TCRbeta CDR3 rearrangement. For each sample, productive Simpson clonality was calculated as the square root of Simpson's diversity index across productive rearrangements. Not all clones reach the TCRdb copy of this immuneACCESS table, which keeps in-frame sequences only. Checked studies attribute under half of the gap to unresolved V genes and leave the rest unexplained. V and J calls and clone size come straight from that table; D and trimming were deduced from the DNA. The sample table records 400,000 or so clones; 90% of these occur just once. Jointly, the top ten make up about 0.57% of the sample.

Participants in the prospective study were aged roughly 18 to 89 years, lived in under 30 United States geographic areas, and enrolled through a virtual design. Cohort assignment in the prospective study relied on participant-reported clinical history from a screening survey and a study questionnaire. ImmuneRACE Cohort 3 recovered participants were defined by two consecutive negative NP/OP PCR tests, healthcare professional clearance, or symptom resolution. In the prospective study, mobile phlebotomists collected whole blood, serum and a nasopharyngeal or oropharyngeal swab from each participant. Additional blood draws and questionnaires over a roughly two-month period could optionally be provided by prospective study participants. Blood samples from the prospective study were shipped frozen or at room temperature prior to DNA extraction. Worth noting for this clone: Its antigen remains unidentified. No base-level quality is on record; no much larger clone is a single base apart.

According to the germline V gene, CDR1 reads SGHDT and CDR2 reads YYEEEE. Relative to germline, V is missing 4 bases and J is missing 1 base, with 10 bases of the junction outside any gene match. Counted from cysteine to phenylalanine, this CDR3 has 17 amino acids. The retained sequence is limited to the CDR3, 51 bases, with the frame set at the first base. The sequenced material came from PBMCs or T cells enriched from blood (not recorded which). The chain couples TRBV5-6 to TRBJ1-1; TRBD1 matches 10 bases in the middle. This receptor was identified in a man aged 18 to 30 who had recovered from COVID-19. The CDR3 corresponds to CASSPGRDRGPNTEAFF. At the DNA level, the sequence is TGTGCCAGCAGCCCCGGACGGGACAGGGGACCGAACACTGAAGCTTTCTTT. Here the CDR3 is joined to the reference TRBV5-6 and TRBJ1-1 genes, and the full variable domain is: DAGVTQSPTHLIKTRGQQVTLRCSPKSGHDTVSWYQQALGQGPQFIFQYYEEEERQRGNFPDRFSGHQFPNYSSELNVNALLLGDSALYLCASSPGRDRGPNTEAFFGQGTRLTVV.